The 4 T cell receptor beta chains below come from one sample, sequenced in a study of T-cell memory formation after mild COVID-19. TCRdb used MiXCR to reprocess the 5' RACE reads, holding one entry per CDR3 protein. The sample gives about 140,000 distinct CDR3 sequences, 14% of which show up once; around 28% is in the top ten. Sample: PBMCs or a T cell subset sorted from them (not recorded which). The receptors were gathered from an adult woman who had mild COVID-19 (a few samples of this study predate the infection). Cell type and time point are not known.

This clonotype turned up a few times. The chain recombines TRBV6-1 with TRBJ1-4; no definite D call. The V gene's germline CDR1 is MNHNS and CDR2 SASEGT. The CDR3 covers 16 residues. With 3 bases removed from V and 8 bases from J, the gap between germline ends came to 19 bases. CDR3 residues: CASSDPDRVLGEKLFF. The CDR3 nucleotides read TGTGCCAGCAGTGATCCGGACCGGGTCTTGGGGGAAAAACTGTTTTTT.

V usage is TRBV4-1 and J usage is TRBJ1-1; TRBD1 might be the D (5 bases). Trimming stripped 4 bases from V and 7 bases from J, with 16 bases between. Germline CDR1 and CDR2: MGHRA and YSYEKL. This CDR3 region has 14 residues. The CDR3 DNA reads as TGCGCCAGCAGCCCGATCCCTTCAACAGGTGAAGCTTTCTTT. This encodes CASSPIPSTGEAFF.

This clonotype was counted only a few times. The chain links TRBV6-1 to TRBJ2-5; 9 bases match TRBD1. J was trimmed by 4 bases and V by 8 bases; bases with no gene match: 11. The CDR3 has 15 amino acids. The germline V gene encodes CDR1 MNHNS and CDR2 SASEGT. Here the CDR3 reads CASAGQGRVGETQYF. The CDR3 DNA reads as TGTGCCAGCGCGGGACAGGGAAGAGTTGGAGAGACCCAGTACTTC.

V gene TRBV15 combines with J gene TRBJ2-7; 7 bases line up with TRBD2. Germline-derived CDR1 and CDR2 are LNHNV and YYDKDF (reference sequence). The CDR3 extends over 12 amino acids. Trimming at V came to 6 bases and at J to 4 bases, leaving 3 bases not matched to a gene. CDR3 in DNA: TGTGCCACCAGGGGGGGGTTATACGAGCAGTACTTC. This codes for CATRGGLYEQYF.